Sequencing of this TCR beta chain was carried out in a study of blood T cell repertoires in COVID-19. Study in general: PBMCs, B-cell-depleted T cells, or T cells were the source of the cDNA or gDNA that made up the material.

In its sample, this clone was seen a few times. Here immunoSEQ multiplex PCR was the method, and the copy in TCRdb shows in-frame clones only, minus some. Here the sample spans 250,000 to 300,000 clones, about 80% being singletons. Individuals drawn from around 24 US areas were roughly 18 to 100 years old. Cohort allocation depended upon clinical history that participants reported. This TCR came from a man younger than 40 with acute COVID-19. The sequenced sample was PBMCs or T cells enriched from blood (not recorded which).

The CDR3 sequence: CASRQANSGNTIYF. In DNA, the CDR3 is TGTGCCAGTAGACAGGCCAACTCTGGAAACACCATATATTTT. The chain employs TRBV19 and TRBJ1-3; D perhaps matches TRBD1 (5 bases). V was shortened by 6 bases and J by 0 bases, with 9 bases between the two germline ends. Per germline, CDR1 LNHDA and CDR2 SQIVND (reference sequence). The CDR3 totals 14 residues.